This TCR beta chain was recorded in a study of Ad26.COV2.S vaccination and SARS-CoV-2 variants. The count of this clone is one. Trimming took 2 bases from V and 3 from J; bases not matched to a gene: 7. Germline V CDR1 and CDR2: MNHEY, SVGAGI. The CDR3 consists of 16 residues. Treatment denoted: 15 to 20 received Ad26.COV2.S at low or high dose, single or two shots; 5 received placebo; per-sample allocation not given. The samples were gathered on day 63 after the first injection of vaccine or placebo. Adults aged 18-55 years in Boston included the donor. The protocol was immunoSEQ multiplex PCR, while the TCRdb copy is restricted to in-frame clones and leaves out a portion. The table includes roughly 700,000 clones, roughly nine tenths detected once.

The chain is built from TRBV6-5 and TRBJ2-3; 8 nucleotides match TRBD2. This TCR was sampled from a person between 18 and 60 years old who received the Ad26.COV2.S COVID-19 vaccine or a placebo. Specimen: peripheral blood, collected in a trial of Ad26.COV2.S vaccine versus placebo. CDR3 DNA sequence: TGTGCCAGCAGTTACCGTTTAGGCGGGGGGACAGATACGCAGTATTTT. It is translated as CASSYRLGGGTDTQYF.